The 17 T cell receptor beta chains in this list originate from one sample, sequenced in a study of post-analysis software for immune sequencing data. Their antigens remain unidentified. Overall study findings and caveats: TRBV segments more frequent in patients than in controls numbered a few and included TRBV5-6, TRBV5-1 and TRBV20-1.

Built from TCR beta cDNA, the libraries had unique molecular identifiers in them. From the PCR reads, TCRdb called clonotypes with MiXCR, one entry per CDR3 protein. Counted here are some 370,000 distinct CDR3 sequences, about a third occurring once; the ten biggest clones make up around an eighth. Sequencing input: blood. These TCRs come from a girl aged 10 to 17 with multiple sclerosis.

In its sample, this clonotype was seen a few times. The chain carries TRBV20-1 and TRBJ2-1, with D possibly TRBD1 on 6 matching bases. From germline, CDR1 is DFQATT and CDR2 SNEGSKA (reference sequence). V was pared by 3 bases and J by 3 bases, with 18 bases between. This CDR3 contains 16 residues. CDR3 nucleotide sequence: TGCAGTGCTAGGCCCCCAGGGGTTGGGGACTACAATGAGCAGTTCTTC. Translated: CSARPPGVGDYNEQFF.

This clonotype has just a few counts. V usage is TRBV7-2 and J usage is TRBJ2-3; 9 bases are a match to TRBD2. J was trimmed by 6 bases and V by 0 bases; bases with no gene match: 7. In germline, CDR1 is SGHTA, CDR2 FQGNSA. The CDR3 consists of 16 residues. CDR3 protein: CASSLALAGVGDTQYF. The CDR3 DNA sequence: TGTGCCAGCAGCTTAGCGTTAGCGGGGGTGGGGGATACGCAGTATTTT.

Of note for this clonotype: The junction and the germline gene differ at one end; a read error may be behind it. The V call is TRBV4-2, the J call TRBJ2-1, with 12 bases fitting TRBD1. Germline V gene data show CDR1 as LGHNA and CDR2 as YNFKEQ. The CDR3 runs to 20 residues. CDR3 DNA: TGTGCCGGCAGCCAGGGATCCGGGACAGGGGGCCCTAGCTCCTACAATGAGCAGTTCTTC. Protein: CAGSQGSGTGGPSSYNEQFF.

The rearrangement uses TRBV6-5 and TRBJ2-7, with D tentatively TRBD2 (6 bases). Germline V gene lookup returns CDR1 MNHEY and CDR2 SVGAGI. V lost 6 bases and J lost 3, with 15 bases in between. This CDR3 contains 14 residues. CDR3 DNA sequence: TGTGCCAGCAGCTGGGACGGGAGCTTCTACGAGCAGTACTTC. Translating gives CASSWDGSFYEQYF.

V and J are TRBV6-2 or TRBV6-3 and TRBJ2-4; the D is unclear. The J call could be wrong; TRBJ2-7 is a better fit for the DNA end. The CDR3 consists of 12 residues. Germline CDR1 reads MNHEY; CDR2 reads SVGEGT. The CDR3 region is CATLLSADEQYF. CDR3 in DNA: TGTGCCACCCTTCTCAGTGCAGACGAGCAGTACTTC.

This chain connects TRBV7-2 to TRBJ2-6; 8 nucleotides line up with TRBD2. This CDR3 spans 17 amino acids. Germline V gene lookup returns CDR1 SGHTA and CDR2 FQGNSA. J gave up 0 bases and V 4 bases, and 5 bases lay outside the gene matches. As DNA, the CDR3 is TGTGCCAGCAGCTCCCGGGGGGGGGGCTCTGGGGCCAACGTCCTGACTTTC. Translating gives CASSSRGGGSGANVLTF.

Worth noting for this clonotype: A clone one base away is much larger, so this may be a read error. The V and J genes are TRBV10-3 and TRBJ2-3, with a possible D match to TRBD2 (6 bases). Germline CDR1 ENHRY, CDR2 SYGVKD. The V end lost 8 bases, the J end lost 4 bases, and 10 bases lay between the germline ends. CDR3 length: 12 amino acids. The CDR3, as DNA: TGTGCCATCGGTGGGGACTCAGATACGCAGTATTTT. Protein: CAIGGDSDTQYF.

V and J are TRBV12-3 or TRBV12-4 and TRBJ2-5, with D perhaps TRBD1 (5 bases). Trimming stripped 7 bases from V and 5 bases from J, with 14 bases between. The CDR3 is 13 residues long. CDR3 residues: CASTTRAPETQYF. CDR3 DNA: TGTGCCAGCACCACCAGGGCGCCGGAGACCCAGTACTTC.

This clonotype has a handful of counts. The V gene is TRBV7-2, the J gene TRBJ2-7; 8 bases agree with TRBD1. The J segment lost 3 bases and the V segment lost 7 bases, leaving 8 bases of the junction unmatched. The CDR3 is 14 amino acids. The germline CDR1 and CDR2 sequences are SGHTA and FQGNSA. The CDR3 spells CASNPDRDFYEQYF. The CDR3 DNA sequence: TGTGCCAGCAACCCGGACAGGGACTTCTACGAGCAGTACTTC.

As concerns this clonotype: One base away lies a much larger clone, so this may be a sequencing read error. The J gene is TRBJ2-5, the V gene TRBV6-5, with D possibly TRBD2 on 6 matching bases. CDR1 and CDR2 (germline): MNHEY, SVGAGI. This CDR3 is 14 amino acids long. As DNA, the CDR3 is TGTGCCAGCAGTTACGGCAGGGAGGAGGTGACCGAGTACTTC. It translates to CASSYGREEVTEYF.

This clonotype was seen only a few times. This is likely a read error, given that the CDR3 carries no conserved phenylalanine or tryptophan at its end. The chain links TRBV6-4 to TRBJ2-3; D remains unclear. Germline V gene sequence: CDR1 MRHNA, CDR2 SNTAGT. The germline V and J ends were trimmed by 3 bases and 4 bases, with 14 bases remaining between them. CDR3 length: 15 residues. The CDR3 bases are TGTGCCAGCAGTGAAGGCCCGATTGGACCAGATACGCAGTATGTT. This codes for CASSEGPIGPDTQYV.

This clonotype was seen only a few times. The chain joins TRBV28 to TRBJ1-2; 9 bases are a match to TRBD1. V gave up 8 bases and J gave up 4 bases; unmatched junction bases: 8. Germline V gives CDR1 MDHEN, CDR2 SYDVKM. The CDR3 extends over 14 amino acids. The CDR3 here is CASGQGNRGYGYTF. The CDR3 nucleotides are TGTGCCAGCGGACAGGGGAACCGGGGCTATGGCTACACCTTC.

There are a few counts of this clonotype. This chain joins TRBV7-2 and TRBJ2-1; TRBD2 matches 11 bases. This CDR3 spans 16 amino acids. Germline V gives CDR1 SGHTA, CDR2 FQGNSA. The J segment lost 9 bases and the V segment lost 4 bases, leaving 11 bases of the junction unmatched. The DNA of the CDR3 is TGTGCCAGCAGCTCCCGTAGCGGGGGGGCCTTGGGTGAGCAGTTCTTC. Its translation is CASSSRSGGALGEQFF.

J is TRBJ1-6 and V is TRBV10-3; 7 bases align to TRBD1. Germline lookup yields CDR1 ENHRY and CDR2 SYGVKD. Trimming cost V 4 bases and J 7 bases; bases outside gene matches: 10. This CDR3 is built from 16 residues. The CDR3 sequence: CAISALDREWNSPLHF. The CDR3 DNA reads as TGTGCCATCAGTGCCCTCGACAGGGAATGGAATTCACCCCTCCACTTT.

The chain has TRBV20-1 and TRBJ1-1; possibly TRBD1 for D (6 bases). V was shortened by 2 bases and J by 5 bases, with 15 bases between the two germline ends. Germline CDR1 DFQATT, CDR2 SNEGSKA (reference sequence). The CDR3 contains 14 residues. CDR3 protein: CSARPTGRRTEAFF. CDR3 in DNA: TGCAGTGCTAGACCGACAGGTAGGCGGACTGAAGCTTTCTTT.

This clonotype turned up a few times. The V gene is TRBV7-2, the J gene TRBJ2-7; no firm D call. There are 14 residues in the CDR3. The V and J ends lost 1 base and 5 bases respectively, with 12 bases between them. Germline V lookup: CDR1 SGHTA, CDR2 FQGNSA. CDR3 sequence reads: CASSLDQVRNEQYF. The CDR3 region has the DNA TGTGCCAGCAGCTTAGACCAGGTCCGGAACGAGCAGTACTTC.

The table lists this clonotype with a few counts. This chain links TRBV9 with TRBJ2-1; 8 bases align to TRBD2. Trimming took 0 bases from V and 8 from J; bases not matched to a gene: 4. Germline CDR1 and CDR2: SGDLS and YYNGEE. The CDR3 is made up of 14 amino acids. The CDR3 protein is CASSVGLAPHEQFF. The CDR3 nucleotides are TGTGCCAGCAGCGTAGGACTAGCGCCCCATGAGCAGTTCTTC.